The next 22 T cell receptor beta chains were all read from a single sample in a study of T-cell reconstitution after alpha-beta-depleted transplantation in children. Molecular barcoding with unique molecular identifiers was used for the TCRbeta library. TCRdb reprocessed the PCR reads with MiXCR, giving one entry per CDR3 protein. The table shows roughly 500,000 distinct CDR3 sequences, with roughly 33% occurring only once. The sequencing used PBMCs from the stem cell graft donor, collected from the stem cell graft. The receptors come from a human donor who donated a stem cell graft to a child with aplastic anemia.

This clonotype was observed a handful of times. The chain employs TRBV25-1 and TRBJ1-2, with D possibly matching TRBD1 (6 bases). Germline V gene sequence: CDR1 MGHDK, CDR2 SYGVNS. The CDR3 covers 12 residues. Trimming left V 8 bases short and J 2 bases short, with 9 bases between. The CDR3 is CASEQGNYGYTF. The CDR3 DNA reads as TGTGCCAGCGAACAGGGAAACTATGGCTACACCTTC.

The V and J genes are TRBV27 and TRBJ1-1, with D possibly being TRBD1 (6 bases). There are 17 residues in the CDR3. V was shortened by 3 bases and J by 4 bases, with 21 bases between the two germline ends. CDR1 and CDR2 (germline): MNHEY, SMNVEV (reference sequence). The chain's CDR3 is CASSFLSLGRGSTEAFF. CDR3 bases: TGTGCCAGCAGTTTTTTATCCCTCGGCAGGGGAAGCACTGAAGCTTTCTTT.

V and J are TRBV18 and TRBJ1-2; D possibly corresponds to TRBD1 (5 bases). Trimming cost V 1 base and J 7 bases, with 13 bases left between them. Germline values: CDR1 KGHSH, CDR2 LQKENI. The CDR3 spans 14 residues. This CDR3 is CASSPLEDGAGYTF. CDR3 sequence (DNA): TGTGCCAGCTCACCACTAGAGGACGGGGCTGGCTACACCTTC.

The chain employs TRBV20-1 and TRBJ1-6, with D maybe TRBD1 (6 bases). V was pared by 5 bases and J by 4 bases, with 15 bases between. The germline V gene has CDR1 DFQATT and CDR2 SNEGSKA (reference sequence). This CDR3 contains 15 residues. DNA for the CDR3: TGCAGTGCTCACCGACAGGAGGGATATAATTCACCCCTCCACTTT. Translated, it gives CSAHRQEGYNSPLHF.

The chain has TRBV11-2 and TRBJ1-5; D gene ambiguous. This CDR3 region has 12 residues. The V and J ends lost 4 bases and 8 bases respectively, with 9 bases between them. Looked up from germline, CDR1 is SGHAT and CDR2 is FQNNGV. The CDR3, as DNA: TGTGCCAGCAGCTCCCCCTATGAGCCCCAGCATTTT. Protein sequence: CASSSPYEPQHF.

The chain is built from TRBV30 and TRBJ1-6; a possible D gene is TRBD1 (5 bases). Trimming removed 2 bases from V and 10 bases from J, with 9 bases in between. Germline loops: CDR1 GTSNPN, CDR2 SVGIG (reference sequence). The CDR3 totals 12 residues. CDR3 residues: CAWSPRDSPLHF. The DNA for the CDR3 is TGTGCCTGGAGTCCAAGGGACTCACCCCTCCACTTT. Full variable domain (outside the CDR3, taken from reference TRBV30 and TRBJ1-6): SQTIHQWPATLVQPVGSPLSLECTVEGTSNPNLYWYRQAAGRGLQLLFYSVGIGQISSEVPQNLSASRPQDRQFILSSKKLLLSDSGFYLCAWSPRDSPLHFGNGTRLTVT.

The J gene is TRBJ2-3, the V gene TRBV7-2; 14 positions match TRBD2. Trimming removed 2 bases from V and 1 base from J; junction bases left unmatched: 17. The CDR3 length is 22 residues. The germline gives CDR1 SGHTA, CDR2 FQGNSA. The DNA of the CDR3 is TGTGCCAGCAGCTTATTGGCGTCGGCCCAGACTAGCGGGAGGGTCGGCACAGATACGCAGTATTTT. This translates into CASSLLASAQTSGRVGTDTQYF.

The genes are TRBV12-5 and TRBJ2-5; D may match TRBD1 or TRBD2 (5 bases each). From germline, CDR1 is LGHNT and CDR2 FRNRAP. V was trimmed by 3 bases and J by 1 base, leaving 15 bases between them. This CDR3 comprises 16 residues. The CDR3: CASGLKPAGTQETQYF. For the CDR3, the DNA is TGTGCTAGTGGTTTAAAACCGGCCGGGACCCAAGAGACCCAGTACTTC.

This clonotype has just a few counts. The J gene is TRBJ1-1, the V gene TRBV7-2, with TRBD1 matching 8 bases. The V gene's germline CDR1 is SGHTA and CDR2 FQGNSA. J was trimmed by 7 bases and V by 5 bases; bases with no gene match: 6. The length of the CDR3 is 13 residues. The CDR3 region has the DNA TGTGCCAGCAGCGCCCCCGGGACAGGTGAAGCTTTCTTT. Its translation: CASSAPGTGEAFF.

The rearrangement uses TRBV29-1 and TRBJ2-1, with 8 bases matching TRBD1. Per the germline V gene, CDR1 is SQVTM and CDR2 is ANQGSEA. This CDR3 comprises 13 residues. Germline trimming cut 8 bases from V and 8 bases from J; bases unmatched to any gene: 11. DNA of the CDR3: TGCAGCACCGTTATTTCAGGGGGCGATGAGCAGTTCTTC. This gives the protein CSTVISGGDEQFF.

The chain has TRBV21-1 and TRBJ2-1. TRBV21-1 counts as a pseudogene. This CDR3 is built from 11 residues. The chain's CDR3 is CASSTGLIEFF. The CDR3 DNA sequence: TGTGCCAGCAGCACCGGTCTTATCGAGTTCTTC.

This chain links TRBV28 with TRBJ2-3, with a tentative D call TRBD1 (5 bases). The CDR3 contains 13 residues. Trimming took off 2 bases at V and 6 bases at J, with 9 bases between the two ends. Germline CDR1 MDHEN, CDR2 SYDVKM. For the CDR3, the DNA is TGTGCCAGCAGTTTAACACAGGCGGATACGCAGTATTTT. Protein product: CASSLTQADTQYF.

This CDR3 reads CASSFGGTSNTEAFF. CDR3 bases: TGTGCCAGCAGCTTTGGGGGCACATCGAACACTGAAGCTTTCTTT. This chain links TRBV7-8 with TRBJ1-1, with TRBD1 as a possible D gene (6 bases). The CDR3 has 15 residues. Trimming removed 3 bases at V and 1 base at J, with 12 bases between. Germline V gives CDR1 SGHVS, CDR2 FQNEAQ.

This clonotype was counted between two and nine times. CDR3 protein: CASKGTGVHEQYF. In DNA form, the CDR3 reads TGTGCCAGCAAAGGGACAGGGGTCCACGAGCAGTACTTC. The chain joins TRBV6-1 to TRBJ2-7; 10 nucleotides agree with TRBD1. The V segment lost 7 bases and the J segment 5 bases; nucleotides outside the gene matches: 5. Germline loops: CDR1 MNHNS, CDR2 SASEGT. The CDR3 totals 13 residues.

This clonotype has only a few counts. CDR3 sequence reads: CASSLRLTSTDTQYF. In DNA form, the CDR3 reads TGTGCCAGCTCACTCCGACTAACTAGCACAGATACGCAGTATTTT. The chain is built from TRBV18 and TRBJ2-3, with D possibly TRBD2 on 5 matching bases. V was pared by 4 bases and J by 0 bases, with 11 bases between. From germline, CDR1 is KGHSH and CDR2 LQKENI. The CDR3 length is 15 residues.

The chain links TRBV15 to TRBJ2-1; D may be TRBD2 (5 bases). CDR3 size: 13 residues. Germline CDR1 is LNHNV and CDR2 is YYDKDF (reference sequence). V lost 3 bases to trimming and J lost 9 bases, with 12 bases between them. The CDR3 protein is CATSSLLGAEQFF. As DNA, the CDR3 is TGTGCCACCAGCAGCTTACTAGGCGCTGAGCAGTTCTTC.

The chain recombines TRBV25-1 with TRBJ1-4; 12 nucleotides line up with TRBD1. With V trimmed by 1 base and J by 8 bases, 11 bases remained unmatched. Germline assignment: CDR1 MGHDK and CDR2 SYGVNS. The CDR3 totals 18 residues. The CDR3 reads CASSELGQGAQGKEKLFF. The CDR3 bases are TGTGCCAGCAGTGAATTGGGACAGGGGGCGCAAGGGAAAGAAAAACTGTTTTTT.

This rearrangement joins TRBV20-1 to TRBJ2-1, with 7 positions matching TRBD2. This CDR3 contains 14 residues. Germline loops: CDR1 DFQATT, CDR2 SNEGSKA (reference sequence). The J segment lost 12 bases and the V segment lost 2 bases, leaving 13 bases of the junction unmatched. The CDR3 DNA follows: TGCAGTGCTAGATTGAGGGAGGGCCTGATAACGCAGTTCTTC. Translation: CSARLREGLITQFF.

The chain combines TRBV27 with TRBJ2-1, with D unclear. CDR3 length equals 14 residues. The germline V and J ends were trimmed by 3 bases and 4 bases, with 10 bases remaining between them. CDR1 MNHEY and CDR2 SMNVEV come from the germline V gene (reference sequence). The CDR3 DNA is TGTGCCAGCAGTTTTTCGCCCAGGTACAATGAGCAGTTCTTC. Translating it yields CASSFSPRYNEQFF.

This clonotype was seen once. As DNA, the CDR3 is TGTGCCAGCAGTGAAGATCAGGGAGATTACAATGAGCAGTTCTTC. Translating it yields CASSEDQGDYNEQFF. The chain recombines TRBV6-1 with TRBJ2-1, with D perhaps TRBD1 or TRBD2 (5 bases each). Per germline, CDR1 MNHNS and CDR2 SASEGT. V was pared by 1 base and J by 4 bases, with 11 bases between. This CDR3 is 15 amino acids long.

Points on this clonotype: At one of its ends the junction is not consistent with the germline gene, which may arise from a read error. The chain links TRBV4-3 to TRBJ1-5; 7 bases are a match to TRBD1. Germline values: CDR1 LGHNA, CDR2 YSLEER. The CDR3 consists of 13 residues. CDR3 loop: CASSQEYGTARNF. In nucleotides, the CDR3 is TGCGCCAGCAGCCAAGAATATGGGACAGCGCGGAACTTT.

This clonotype was seen more than once but under ten times. V usage is TRBV9 and J usage is TRBJ2-1; 13 bases are a match to TRBD2. Germline-derived CDR1 and CDR2 are SGDLS and YYNGEE. The CDR3 loop spans 18 amino acids. V shed 0 bases and J 0 bases; nucleotides not matched to a gene: 3. CDR3 in amino acids: CASSVEGLAGSSYNEQFF. CDR3 bases: TGTGCCAGCAGCGTAGAGGGACTAGCGGGGAGCTCCTACAATGAGCAGTTCTTC.